These T cell receptor beta chains were read from a single sample in a study of cytomegalovirus exposure and HLA in healthy donors. Clones were sequenced by immunoSEQ multiplex PCR, and TCRdb holds only the in-frame ones, with some missing. The sample consists of about 180,000 clones, roughly 80% of them appearing once. Sequenced input: PBMCs. These receptors were collected from a middle-aged man in good health and CMV-seronegative. Both conserved end residues are part of each CDR3. A D gene is named only where the DNA matches it firmly. Clone size appears in some rows only: once, few, many, or a class for an expanded clone.

clone_size	d_call	v_call	j_call	cdr3_aa	cdr3_nt
-	-	TRBV19	TRBJ1-5	CASSTALGTLNQPQHF	TGTGCCAGTAGTACCGCCTTGGGGACACTTAATCAGCCCCAGCATTTT
-	TRBD1	TRBV6-5	TRBJ1-6	CASSPGTGGSPLHF	TGTGCCAGCAGTCCCGGGACAGGAGGTTCACCCCTCCACTTT
-	TRBD1	TRBV19	TRBJ2-6	CASSAPGTGLNVLTF	TGTGCCAGTAGTGCCCCCGGGACAGGGCTAAACGTCCTGACTTTC
-	-	TRBV7-2	TRBJ2-7	CASSLAAGLYEQYF	TGTGCCAGCAGCTTAGCAGCGGGTCTCTACGAGCAGTACTTC
few	TRBD2	TRBV9	TRBJ2-3	CASSLGLAGADTQYF	TGTGCCAGCAGCCTCGGACTAGCGGGGGCAGATACGCAGTATTTT
-	TRBD2	TRBV7-8	TRBJ2-1	CASSLLAGQNNEQFF	TGTGCCAGCAGCTTGTTAGCGGGGCAAAACAATGAGCAGTTCTTC
-	TRBD2	TRBV6-5	TRBJ2-1	CASSYSGGSKDEQFF	TGTGCCAGCAGTTACTCGGGCGGGAGTAAGGATGAGCAGTTCTTC
-	-	TRBV30	TRBJ1-3	CAWELFSGNTIYF	TGTGCCTGGGAACTGTTCTCTGGAAACACCATATATTTT
-	-	TRBV11-3	TRBJ2-7	CASSTYREPYEQYF	TGTGCCAGCAGCACGTACAGGGAACCGTACGAGCAGTACTTC
-	-	TRBV7-2	TRBJ2-7	CASSLLLQSSSEQYF	TGTGCCAGCAGCTTATTACTTCAATCGAGTTCCGAGCAGTACTTC
-	TRBD2	TRBV6-4	TRBJ2-1	CASSDLTSGNNEQFF	TGTGCCAGCAGTGACCTGACTAGCGGGAATAATGAGCAGTTCTTC
-	-	TRBV2	TRBJ2-1	CASSDYRADEQFF	TGTGCCAGCAGTGATTACAGGGCTGATGAGCAGTTCTTC
-	-	TRBV5-8	TRBJ2-5	CASSLWPEPGSPQETQYF	TGTGCCAGCAGCTTGTGGCCGGAACCAGGTTCTCCCCAAGAGACCCAGTACTTC
-	-	TRBV10-3	TRBJ1-2	CAIRGERGAYGYTF	TGTGCCATCAGGGGGGAACGGGGGGCGTATGGCTACACCTTC
-	TRBD1	TRBV18	TRBJ1-5	CASSPRDRDQPQHF	TGTGCCAGCTCACCCAGGGACAGAGATCAGCCCCAGCATTTT